This TCR beta chain was retrieved from a study of cytomegalovirus exposure and HLA in healthy donors. Study-wide context: Approximately 180 million T cells yielded 120 million or so unique TCR beta sequences, as an earlier analysis found. General study results and limits: 87-base-pair reads could not separate some V segments, including TRBV6-2 and TRBV6-3. After further analysis at a later stage, roughly 16,000 TCR beta sequences were associated with HLA alleles at 0.05 false discovery rate. In vitro assays verified that three CMV-associated chains recognized CMV antigens specifically.

This clone was observed a few times. Its antigen is still unknown. The same CDR3 also results from other DNA sequences found in this sample. The PCR had 60 Vbeta and 13 Jbeta primers. Data came from immunoSEQ multiplex PCR; TCRdb stores just in-frame clones and leaves some out. The sample records around 67,000 clones, about 80% being singletons. The CDR3 consists of 14 residues. Trimming took 3 bases from V and 4 from J, leaving 15 bases between them. Germline V gene lookup returns CDR1 SQVTM and CDR2 ANQGSEA. The TCR sequence derives from a young man in good health and CMV-seropositive. Sequenced material: PBMCs. The gene calls are TRBV29-1 and TRBJ1-1, with a tentative D call TRBD1 (5 bases). CDR3 region: CSVEGRLGGTEAFF. CDR3 sequence (DNA): TGCAGCGTTGAGGGTCGTTTGGGGGGCACTGAAGCTTTCTTT.